Here is one TCR beta chain with its context. Its antigen is not known. Both 60 Vbeta primers and 13 Jbeta primers went into the PCR. The repertoire was sequenced with immunoSEQ multiplex PCR; TCRdb's copy has only in-frame clones and lacks some. The sample has around 160,000 clones, around 79% seen once. V was pared by 3 bases and J by 10 bases, with 4 bases between. From germline, CDR1 is SQVTM and CDR2 ANQGSEA. The CDR3 contains 9 residues. This entry belongs to a study of cytomegalovirus exposure and HLA in healthy donors. Whole-study findings and limits: Several of the most significant clusters were apparently associated with common viral pathogens in a later analysis. Earlier findings revealed that most TCR beta V segments proved productive either about 87% or about 30% of the time. Clonal expansion, a later analysis showed, was greater in HLA-associated TCR beta chains than in equally common others.

This TCR was recovered from a man in his fifties in good health and CMV-seropositive. Material: PBMCs. V is TRBV29-1 and J is TRBJ2-1; D gene unclear. The CDR3 sequence is CSVDREQFF. In nucleotides, the CDR3 is TGCAGCGTTGATCGGGAGCAGTTCTTC.